The next 11 T cell receptor beta chains were all read from a single sample in a study of blood T cell repertoires in COVID-19. This table comes from immunoSEQ multiplex PCR, and its TCRdb copy is limited to in-frame clones, with some not included. The sample contains some 120,000 clones, 70% to 90% of which appear only once. The sample consisted of peripheral blood. All receptors come from a human donor in a cohort sampled during active COVID-19.

The J gene is TRBJ1-3, the V gene TRBV10-2; D is ambiguous. The CDR3 length is 12 residues. V was cut by 2 bases and J by 11 bases, with 10 bases left in between. CDR1 WSHSY and CDR2 SAAADI come from the germline V gene. CDR3 coding DNA: TGCGCCAGCAGTGAGGCCAGAGGGTCCATATATTTT. This translates into CASSEARGSIYF.

A few counts support this clone. V gene TRBV7-2 combines with J gene TRBJ1-3; D is undetermined. Trimming pared 3 bases from V and 4 bases from J, leaving 7 bases between. The CDR3 runs 13 residues. Germline loops: CDR1 SGHTA, CDR2 FQGNSA. CDR3 coding DNA: TGTGCCAGCAGCTTGACTAACGGAAACACCATATATTTT. It codes for CASSLTNGNTIYF.

This chain joins TRBV7-6 and TRBJ2-3; 10 positions agree with TRBD1. CDR3 length equals 15 residues. V shed 4 bases, J shed 4 bases, and the junction held 5 bases outside the gene matches. CDR1 is SGHVS and CDR2 is FNYEAQ in the germline V gene. This chain's CDR3 is CASSYGTGVPDTQYF. In DNA form, the CDR3 reads TGTGCCAGCAGCTACGGGACAGGGGTCCCAGATACGCAGTATTTT.

This clone was recorded only once. This chain joins TRBV6-1 and TRBJ1-1; TRBD1 matches at 7 bases. This CDR3 is 15 amino acids long. V dropped 3 bases and J dropped 10; count of bases not matched to a gene: 14. In germline, CDR1 is MNHNS, CDR2 SASEGT. This CDR3 is CASSDRGSVPDGAFF. As DNA, the CDR3 is TGTGCCAGCAGTGACAGGGGGTCGGTGCCGGACGGAGCTTTCTTT.

The chain links TRBV6-1 to TRBJ1-2, with D unresolved. Trimming shortened V by 3 bases and J by 4 bases, and 12 bases separated the two germline ends. Germline CDR1 MNHNS, CDR2 SASEGT. The CDR3 contains 14 residues. In DNA, the CDR3 is TGTGCCAGCAGTGATGGAAACAGACCCTATGGCTACACCTTC. It codes for CASSDGNRPYGYTF.

V gene TRBV9 combines with J gene TRBJ1-2; D is possibly TRBD1 (5 bases). The CDR3 runs 15 residues. Germline CDR1 and CDR2: SGDLS and YYNGEE. The V end was cut by 4 bases, the J end by 3 bases, with 16 bases between. CDR3 region: CASSLEPDSHYGYTF. DNA for the CDR3: TGTGCCAGCAGCCTAGAACCAGACAGCCACTATGGCTACACCTTC.

The chain uses TRBV29-1 and TRBJ2-5; 8 nucleotides agree with TRBD2. This CDR3 region has 15 residues. With V trimmed by 4 bases and J by 2 bases, 9 bases remained unmatched. The germline CDR1 and CDR2 sequences are SQVTM and ANQGSEA. Here the CDR3 DNA reads TGCAGCGTTGGCGGACCGGGAGGGATTCAAGAGACCCAGTACTTC. Amino acids: CSVGGPGGIQETQYF.

This chain uses TRBV19 with TRBJ2-1; D gene ambiguous. The CDR3 covers 12 residues. CDR1 is LNHDA and CDR2 is SQIVND in the germline V gene (reference sequence). The V gene lost 4 bases and the J gene lost 3 bases, with 4 bases spanning the gap. The CDR3: CASSNNYNEQFF. The CDR3 DNA reads as TGTGCCAGTAGTAACAACTACAATGAGCAGTTCTTC. The full variable domain, with the rest looked up from reference TRBV19 and TRBJ2-1, is DGGITQSPKYLFRKEGQNVTLSCEQNLNHDAMYWYRQDPGQGLRLIYYSQIVNDFQKGDIAEGYSVSREKKESFPLTVTSAQKNPTAFYLCASSNNYNEQFFGPGTRLTVL.

In this sample, this clone turned up once. The chain links TRBV7-3 to TRBJ2-5; 8 nucleotides match TRBD1. Per germline, CDR1 SGHTA and CDR2 FQGTGA. The CDR3 spans 14 residues. J gave up 4 bases and V 5 bases, and 6 bases lay outside the gene matches. In DNA form, the CDR3 reads TGTGCCAGCAGCAGAAGTGGACAGGGAGAGACCCAGTACTTC. It is translated as CASSRSGQGETQYF.

The gene calls are TRBV27 and TRBJ2-5; unclear D gene. The ends were cut back, 3 bases at V and 4 bases at J, with 30 bases in the middle. This CDR3 has 20 amino acids. Germline-derived CDR1 and CDR2 are MNHEY and SMNVEV (reference sequence). CDR3 nucleotide sequence: TGTGCCAGCAGTTTCAGTACGCCTCATCCTTCTAGAGCCGGCGTAGAGACCCAGTACTTC. This sequence encodes CASSFSTPHPSRAGVETQYF.

The rearrangement joins TRBV3-1 (or the pseudogene TRBV3-2) to TRBJ2-3, with TRBD2 matching 8 bases. Germline V gene lookup returns CDR1 LGHDT and CDR2 YNNKEL (reference sequence). The CDR3 consists of 15 residues. V trimming: 2 bases; J trimming: 2 bases; junction bases outside the gene matches: 3. The CDR3 DNA follows: TGTGCCAGCAGCCAACCTGGACTAGCCACAGATACGCAGTATTTT. It specifies CASSQPGLATDTQYF.